This T cell receptor beta chain was documented in a study of identical twins listed by TCRdb under 2016. Concerning the study at large: To test whether fetal clonotypes persist, this study deep-sequenced TCR alpha and beta repertoires from monozygotic twins, from unrelated adults of various ages, and from cord blood. To rule out contamination, replicate twin experiments were performed at different times with different library preparation protocols.

Every donor was a healthy Caucasian. Three pairs of female monozygotic twins, all aged roughly 18 to 29 years, made up the twin cohort. The RNA used for TCR libraries was isolated from peripheral blood mononuclear cells. Preparation of the library involved 5' RACE. Data came from an Illumina HiSeq 2000. Template switching introduced a universal primer binding site; the final cDNA contained a unique molecular identifier, enabling accurate counting of TCR cDNA molecules. Specific primers in the conserved constant-segment region were used to synthesize first-strand cDNA for TCR alpha and beta chains. To control for contamination, every cDNA library was double barcoded, receiving both a SMART-Mk sample barcode and Illumina barcodes. TruSeq adapter sequences, together with Illumina sample barcodes, were added in two successive PCR steps. The TCR alpha and beta cDNA libraries were sequenced on the Illumina HiSeq platform using custom primers. From the authors' description of their analysis: MiGEC was used to process raw reads and extract unique molecular identifiers, and MiXCR was used to find CDR3 positions. Recombination models were inferred per individual with the repgenHMM and IGoR tools using an EM algorithm. Shared clonotype analysis was performed with the tcR package in R, normalizing sharing by the product of cloneset sizes. To study raw recombination without the effects of thymic and clonal selection, out-of-frame nonproductive sequences were analyzed. The public sequencing data were trimmed at Q25 with fastp and processed into clonotypes with MiXCR by TCRdb, which kept only in-frame beta chains. When rows share a CDR3 protein, they turn into one entry using the most common DNA and genes. It is TCRdb's table, rather than the study itself, that gives the V and J calls and clone size. Across this sample there are roughly 720,000 distinct CDR3 sequences, with approximately 18% seen only once. The ten largest clones take up roughly 13% of the sample.

The CDR3 has 16 amino acids, counting the end cysteine and phenylalanine. The CDR3 DNA has 48 bases and is translated from base 1. CDR1 is given as SGHRS and CDR2 as YFSETQ, both from the germline V gene. At the junction V is shortened by 5 bases and J by 1 base; bases outside the gene matches: 5. This clonotype occurred a few times. This clone's antigen is unknown. Per-base quality was not reported, and no clone a single base away is much larger than it. Overall results and qualifications from the work: Invariant T cells such as MAIT and iNKT could partly confound zero-insertion analyses, although diverse VJ usage argued against such confounding for most clonotypes. The excess sharing between twins in beta out-of-frame sequences was weaker because fewer shared sequences reduced the signal-to-noise ratio. Compared with coincidental sharing between unrelated individuals, an excess of low generation-probability sequences was observed among out-of-frame TCR alpha sequences shared between twins. Because the same donors could not be followed over many years, conclusions were based on cross-sectional statistical analysis. Out-of-frame TCR alpha sharing in monozygotic twins was systematically underestimated by recombination models, whereas sharing between unrelated individuals was in agreement with the recombination models. Fewer insertions were carried by abundant cord blood beta clonotypes; a weaker similar trend was observed in young adult naive repertoires, while no such trend was observed in memory repertoires.

These data were likewise used in another study, on T cells expressing NK-cell markers. The second source states: Under ten donors provided sorted CD3+CD56+NKG2C+, CD3+CD56+NKG2C- and CD3+CD56-NKG2C+ T-cell subsets, whose TCR beta-chain repertoires were profiled. Among the eight sequenced donors, seven were HCMV-seropositive and one was HCMV-seronegative. In several experiments an anti-gammadeltaTCR antibody was added to restrict sorting to alphabetaTCR-expressing T cells. In several donors, the dominant CD3+CD56+NKG2C+ clonotypes were found to rank among the top 10 CD8+ clonotypes and to make up 1.0-7.0% of CD8+ T cells. Those dominant clonotypes were again the most abundant among CD3+CD56-NKG2C+ cells in a handful of donors, at roughly 25-65%. Whether the expanded NKG2C-expressing T cell clones were specific for HCMV antigens was left unclear. The study sequenced eight donors, all healthy volunteers chosen at random: three men and five women. HCMV serostatus was determined by detecting HCMV-specific IgG in serum with a commercial ELISA kit. Bulk peripheral blood T-cell repertoires were additionally sequenced from unsorted PBMC for about 6 donors. MIGEC was used to demultiplex reads and group reads by UMI, and MiTCR was used to assemble and quantify clonotypes. To exclude erroneous sequences, any TCR cDNA sequence not supported by at least two reads was discarded. The tcR package was used for downstream repertoire analysis, and clonotypes were matched between fractions using CDR3 nucleotide sequence together with V segment. VDJmatch was used to annotate antigen specificity against VDJdb, with one amino acid substitution in CDR3 permitted.

The sample was PBMCs. The V and J genes are TRBV5-1 and TRBJ2-6, and TRBD1 aligns with 8 junction nucleotides. The origin of this receptor is a young woman in good health. The DNA sequence is as follows: TGCGCCAGCAGGAAACAGGGGGGTTCTGGGGCCAACGTCCTGACTTTC. Its protein product is CASRKQGGSGANVLTF.